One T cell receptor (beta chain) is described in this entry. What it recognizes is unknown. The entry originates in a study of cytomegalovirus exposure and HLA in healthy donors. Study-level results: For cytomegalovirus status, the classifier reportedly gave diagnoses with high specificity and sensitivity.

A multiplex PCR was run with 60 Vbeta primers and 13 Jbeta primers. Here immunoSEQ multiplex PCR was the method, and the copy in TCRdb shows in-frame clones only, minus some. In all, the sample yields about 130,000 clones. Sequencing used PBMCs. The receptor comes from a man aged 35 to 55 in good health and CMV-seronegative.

CDR3 sequence: CASNPTGGSEKLFF. CDR3 nucleotides: TGCGCCAGCAACCCGACAGGGGGAAGTGAAAAACTGTTTTTT. The chain carries TRBV5-1 and TRBJ1-4; 9 bases line up with TRBD1. The germline V gene encodes CDR1 SGHRS and CDR2 YFSETQ. CDR3 length equals 14 residues. V lost 6 bases, J lost 7 bases, and 7 bases stayed unmatched.